This T cell receptor (beta chain) was sequenced in a study of blood T cell repertoires in COVID-19. How the authors handled the data: How many nucleated cells were present was estimated from reference gene primer amplification. Method: immunoSEQ multiplex PCR; TCRdb's copy keeps in-frame clones and lacks some. For V, J and clone size, that table is used; D and trimming come from the DNA. The sample lists 65,000 to 80,000 clones; more than 75% were seen once. Germline loops: CDR1 SGDLS, CDR2 YYNGEE. This CDR3 spans 14 amino acids. With 3 bases clipped from V and 5 bases from J, the junction kept 4 bases outside the gene matches.

Sequences were obtained from peripheral blood. V is TRBV9 and J is TRBJ1-5; 8 positions match TRBD1. The clonotype originates from a human donor in a cohort sampled during active COVID-19. CDR3 nucleotides: TGTGCCAGCAGCGGGACAGGGTATCATCAGCCCCAGCATTTT. Its protein product is CASSGTGYHQPQHF.